This T cell receptor (beta chain) appears in the sequencing data of a study of early T cells in non-severe SARS-CoV-2 infection. TCRdb re-derived calls from the 5' RACE reads in MiXCR, one entry per CDR3 protein. Here the sample spans over 30,000 distinct CDR3 sequences, 5% being singletons. This CDR3 has 18 amino acids. The V end was cut by 1 base, the J end by 2 bases, with 23 bases between. Germline loops: CDR1 DFQATT, CDR2 SNEGSKA (reference sequence). This clonotype appeared many times. Sequenced material: whole blood. This receptor was taken from an adult who was a healthcare worker with PCR-confirmed SARS-CoV-2 infection or an uninfected control (not recorded which). The chain employs TRBV20-1 and TRBJ2-5; D could derive from TRBD1 or TRBD2 (5 bases each). As DNA, the CDR3 is TGCAGTGCTAGAGGATCTGTGGGGGACCCAAAACCTCAAGAGACCCAGTACTTC. Encoded protein: CSARGSVGDPKPQETQYF.